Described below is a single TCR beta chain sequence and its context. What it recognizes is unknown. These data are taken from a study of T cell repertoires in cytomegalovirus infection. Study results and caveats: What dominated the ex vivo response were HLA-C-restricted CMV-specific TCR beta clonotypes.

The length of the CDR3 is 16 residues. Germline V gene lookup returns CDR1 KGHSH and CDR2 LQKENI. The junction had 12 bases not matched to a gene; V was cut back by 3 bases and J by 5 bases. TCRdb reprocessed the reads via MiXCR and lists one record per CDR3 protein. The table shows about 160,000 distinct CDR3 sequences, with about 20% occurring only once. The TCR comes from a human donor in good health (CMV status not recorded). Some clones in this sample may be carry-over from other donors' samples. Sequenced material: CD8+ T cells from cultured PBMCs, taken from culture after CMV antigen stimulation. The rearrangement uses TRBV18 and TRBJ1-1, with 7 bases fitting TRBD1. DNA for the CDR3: TGTGCCAGCTCACCCAAGGGACAGTTTGTTCGAACTGAAGCTTTCTTT. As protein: CASSPKGQFVRTEAFF.